Listed here are 25 T cell receptor beta chains from one sample, sequenced in a study of shared clonotypes between healthy human individuals. The method was immunoSEQ multiplex PCR; TCRdb's version includes in-frame clones alone and lacks a portion of them. The sample consists of 1,500,000 or so clones, approximately 98.5% of them appearing once. Sample: naive CD4+ T cells sorted from blood. The subset: CD45RA+ positively selected. The receptors shown here come from a man aged 30 to 39 in good health.

V gene TRBV19 combines with J gene TRBJ2-6, with D tentatively TRBD1 (6 bases). Germline V gene sequence: CDR1 LNHDA, CDR2 SQIVND (reference sequence). The CDR3 loop spans 18 amino acids. V was shortened by 4 bases and J by 0 bases, with 16 bases between the two germline ends. In DNA form, the CDR3 reads TGTGCCAGTAGTAAGAGGACAGTTTCTAGCTCTGGGGCCAACGTCCTGACTTTC. As protein: CASSKRTVSSSGANVLTF.

CDR3 DNA sequence: TGCGCCAGCAGCCAACAGGACAGGGCTGGCTACGAGCAGTACTTC. This gives the protein CASSQQDRAGYEQYF. The gene calls are TRBV4-1 and TRBJ2-7; 8 nucleotides match TRBD1. Germline loops: CDR1 MGHRA, CDR2 YSYEKL. This CDR3 is built from 15 residues. Unmatched junction bases numbered 6, after V lost 2 bases and J lost 3 bases.

V and J are TRBV6-5 and TRBJ2-7; the D call may be TRBD1 or TRBD2 (6 bases each). With 4 bases removed from V and 6 bases from J, the gap between germline ends came to 13 bases. This CDR3 contains 13 residues. Germline CDR1 is MNHEY and CDR2 is SVGAGI. Here the CDR3 DNA reads TGTGCCAGCAGTTCTGGGGGGCCCGGCGAGCAGTACTTC. Residues: CASSSGGPGEQYF.

A single count supports this clone. The chain employs TRBV10-2 and TRBJ2-5; 8 bases are a match to TRBD1. Germline values: CDR1 WSHSY, CDR2 SAAADI. V lost 2 bases, J lost 5 bases, and 1 base stayed unmatched. The CDR3 runs to 13 residues. The CDR3 sequence is CASSEGQGETQYF. DNA for the CDR3: TGCGCCAGCAGTGAGGGACAGGGCGAGACCCAGTACTTC.

This rearrangement joins TRBV18 to TRBJ1-5, with D unclear. Germline assignment: CDR1 KGHSH and CDR2 LQKENI. The CDR3 length is 16 residues. The V and J ends lost 6 bases and 0 bases respectively, with 15 bases between them. The CDR3 loop reads CASSLGRPNSNQPQHF. DNA for the CDR3: TGTGCCAGCTCCCTAGGCAGGCCGAATAGCAATCAGCCCCAGCATTTT.

The chain uses TRBV4-3 and TRBJ1-5; a possible D gene is TRBD1 (5 bases). This CDR3 has 16 amino acids. CDR1 and CDR2 from the germline V gene are LGHNA and YSLEER. The V end lost 0 bases, the J end lost 2 bases, and 11 bases lay between the germline ends. The DNA of the CDR3 is TGCGCCAGCAGCCAAGACGGGGGGTCGCGCAATCAGCCCCAGCATTTT. Translated: CASSQDGGSRNQPQHF.

The genes are TRBV11-1 and TRBJ2-7; 7 nucleotides align to TRBD2. V lost 6 bases, J lost 2 bases, and 1 base stayed unmatched. The CDR3 sequence is 12 residues long. The germline gives CDR1 SGHAT, CDR2 FQDESV (reference sequence). The CDR3 region has the DNA TGTGCCAGCAGTGGGGGGGCCTACGAGCAGTACTTC. This gives the protein CASSGGAYEQYF. The variable domain in full, with the rest retrieved from reference TRBV11-1 and TRBJ2-7, is EAEVAQSPRYKITEKSQAVAFWCDPISGHATLYWYRQILGQGPELLVQFQDESVVDDSQLPKDRFSAERLKGVDSTLKIQPAELGDSAMYLCASSGGAYEQYFGPGTRLTVT.

The V gene is TRBV5-1, the J gene TRBJ2-1, with 9 bases fitting TRBD1. Germline loops: CDR1 SGHRS, CDR2 YFSETQ. The V and J ends lost 1 base and 3 bases, in that order; junction bases with no gene match: 2. The CDR3 runs to 15 residues. The CDR3 loop reads CASSLLGQGYNEQFF. In nucleotides, the CDR3 is TGCGCCAGCAGCTTGCTGGGACAGGGCTACAATGAGCAGTTCTTC.

The chain employs TRBV21-1 and TRBJ1-5. TRBV21-1 is a pseudogene. CDR3 length equals 15 residues. CDR3 nucleotide sequence: TGTGCCAGCAGCAAAGCCTGGCAATCGGATCAGCCCCAGCATTTT. It translates to CASSKAWQSDQPQHF.

This chain connects TRBV4-1 to TRBJ2-1, with D possibly being TRBD2 (6 bases). CDR3 size: 16 residues. The V end lost 1 base, the J end lost 4 bases, and 14 bases lay between the germline ends. CDR1 is MGHRA, CDR2 YSYEKL, per germline. The CDR3, as DNA: TGCGCCAGCAGCCAAGCCCATCTACTAGCTTACAATGAGCAGTTCTTC. This sequence encodes CASSQAHLLAYNEQFF.

This chain connects TRBV7-3 to TRBJ2-1; the match to TRBD1 covers 7 bases. The CDR3 length is 15 residues. CDR1 is SGHTA and CDR2 is FQGTGA in the germline V gene. The trim removed 5 bases at V and 1 base at J, leaving 5 bases unmatched. The CDR3: CASSTVQGSYNEQFF. In DNA form, the CDR3 reads TGTGCCAGCAGCACAGTACAGGGGTCCTACAATGAGCAGTTCTTC.

The rearrangement links TRBV29-1 to TRBJ2-5; 13 bases map to TRBD2. Germline V lookup: CDR1 SQVTM, CDR2 ANQGSEA. The trim removed 7 bases at V and 4 bases at J, leaving 12 bases unmatched. The length of the CDR3 is 16 residues. The CDR3 is CSGGRTSGSPGETQYF. The CDR3 bases are TGCAGCGGGGGAAGGACTAGCGGGAGTCCTGGAGAGACCCAGTACTTC.

The rearrangement links TRBV11-2 to TRBJ1-2; 7 nucleotides align to TRBD1. The CDR3 length is 13 residues. J gave up 4 bases and V 5 bases, and 4 bases lay outside the gene matches. The germline CDR1 and CDR2 sequences are SGHAT and FQNNGV. CDR3 residues: CASSVRDSYGYTF. The DNA of the CDR3 is TGTGCCAGCAGCGTCCGGGACAGCTATGGCTACACCTTC.

This sequence joins TRBV6-5 and TRBJ2-1, with 9 bases identical to TRBD2. CDR1 is MNHEY, CDR2 SVGAGI, per germline. The CDR3 has 12 amino acids. DNA for the CDR3: TGTGCTACTAGCGGGTACTACAATGAGCAGTTCTTC. It is translated as CATSGYYNEQFF.

In regard to this clone: In the same sample, other DNA sequences code for this CDR3. DNA for the CDR3: TGTGCCAGCAGTTCTACAGGGAACTATGGCTACACCTTC. As protein: CASSSTGNYGYTF. The chain recombines TRBV27 with TRBJ1-2; TRBD1 might be the D (6 bases). Germline V gene data show CDR1 as MNHEY and CDR2 as SMNVEV (reference sequence). The CDR3 runs 13 residues. Trimming removed 4 bases at V and 2 bases at J, with 8 bases between.

The V call is TRBV6-1, the J call TRBJ1-5, with D hard to call. CDR1 is MNHNS and CDR2 is SASEGT in the germline V gene. Deletions cut 0 bases from V and 2 bases from J, with 11 bases between. The CDR3 sequence is 16 residues long. The CDR3 spells CASSEALAWGNQPQHF. The CDR3 DNA is TGTGCCAGCAGTGAAGCGTTAGCATGGGGCAATCAGCCCCAGCATTTT.

The genes are TRBV9 and TRBJ1-2, with D uncertain. Germline CDR1 SGDLS, CDR2 YYNGEE. This CDR3 spans 13 amino acids. Trimming removed 3 bases at V and 1 base at J, with 7 bases between. This chain's CDR3 is CASSGLGNYGYTF. The CDR3 DNA is TGTGCCAGCAGCGGGCTGGGTAACTATGGCTACACCTTC.

This rearrangement joins TRBV5-1 to TRBJ1-1; the D is unclear. V was pared by 4 bases and J by 3 bases, with 13 bases between. Germline V lookup: CDR1 SGHRS, CDR2 YFSETQ. The CDR3 is 14 amino acids. In DNA form, the CDR3 reads TGCGCCAGCAGCCGAGGAGACGCGTACACTGAAGCTTTCTTT. This encodes CASSRGDAYTEAFF.

The chain uses TRBV5-1 and TRBJ2-2, with TRBD2 matching over 7 bases. The trim removed 7 bases at V and 0 bases at J, leaving 3 bases unmatched. From germline, CDR1 is SGHRS and CDR2 YFSETQ. This CDR3 has 14 residues. The CDR3 DNA reads TGCGCCAGCGGAGCGGGAACGAACACCGGGGAGCTGTTTTTT. Translating it yields CASGAGTNTGELFF.

This chain joins TRBV6-5 and TRBJ1-5; D gene ambiguous. This CDR3 spans 16 amino acids. With 2 bases removed from V and 3 bases from J, the gap between germline ends came to 14 bases. Germline values: CDR1 MNHEY, CDR2 SVGAGI. The CDR3 spells CASSYKKQYPNQPQHF. In DNA, the CDR3 is TGTGCCAGCAGTTACAAGAAGCAGTACCCCAATCAGCCCCAGCATTTT.

This chain connects TRBV5-1 to TRBJ2-4; TRBD2 aligns across 7 bases. The V gene end was trimmed by 4 bases and the J gene end by 4 bases; junction bases not matched to a gene: 11. Germline CDR1 and CDR2: SGHRS and YFSETQ. The CDR3 is 16 amino acids. The CDR3 coding sequence is TGCGCCAGCAGCCCCGAACTTGCGCGGGGGAAAAACATTCAGTACTTC. Encoded protein: CASSPELARGKNIQYF. The full variable domain, rest sourced from reference TRBV5-1 and TRBJ2-4, is KAGVTQTPRYLIKTRGQQVTLSCSPISGHRSVSWYQQTPGQGLQFLFEYFSETQRNKGNFPGRFSGRQFSNSRSEMNVSTLELGDSALYLCASSPELARGKNIQYFGAGTRLSVL.

In its sample, this clone was seen once. The V and J genes are TRBV11-2 and TRBJ1-5; no reliable D call. V was shortened by 1 base and J by 7 bases, with 8 bases between the two germline ends. Germline-derived CDR1 and CDR2 are SGHAT and FQNNGV. The CDR3 extends over 13 amino acids. The DNA of the CDR3 is TGTGCCAGCAGCTTAGGGGTAAGCCAGCCCCAGCATTTT. Translated: CASSLGVSQPQHF.

In its sample, this clone was seen once. V gene TRBV5-4 combines with J gene TRBJ2-1; D might be TRBD1 or TRBD2, each matching 5 bases. V was clipped by 3 bases and J by 0 bases, with 13 bases between them. Germline values: CDR1 SGHNT, CDR2 YYREEE (reference sequence). The CDR3 has 16 amino acids. The CDR3 sequence is CASSSVGPSSYNEQFF. CDR3 sequence (DNA): TGTGCCAGCAGCTCAGTGGGACCAAGCTCCTACAATGAGCAGTTCTTC.

This sequence joins TRBV29-1 and TRBJ1-2; maybe TRBD1 (5 bases). Trimming stripped 7 bases from V and 5 bases from J, with 17 bases between. Per the germline V gene, CDR1 is SQVTM and CDR2 is ANQGSEA. The CDR3 is made up of 13 amino acids. CDR3 region: CSAGEGREYGYTF. The CDR3 region has the DNA TGCAGCGCCGGAGAGGGGCGCGAGTATGGCTACACCTTC.

The J gene is TRBJ2-7, the V gene TRBV7-9, with TRBD2 identical over 11 bases. The CDR3 contains 15 residues. Germline V lookup: CDR1 SEHNR, CDR2 FQNEAQ (reference sequence). The V and J ends lost 8 bases and 3 bases, in that order; junction bases with no gene match: 9. The CDR3 DNA reads TGTGCCAGCCAGCTCCTTGGACTAGCGGGCTACGAGCAGTACTTC. It is translated as CASQLLGLAGYEQYF.